What follows is one T cell receptor (beta chain) and its context. The source of the sample is a study of regulatory T cells in long-lasting Graves disease. Study context: Recently diagnosed Graves' patients had received antithyroid drugs for under 3 months.

The time point: newly diagnosed GD, antithyroid drugs for less than 3 months. RNA from PBMCs was the source of the TCR library. Germline values: CDR1 MNHEY, CDR2 SVGAGI. The CDR3 sequence is 15 residues long. V was shortened by 2 bases and J by 3 bases, with 13 bases between the two germline ends. To make TCR beta libraries, researchers used iRepertoire HTBI primers and Arm-PCR of CDR3 regions. In TCRdb, the multiplex PCR reads were re-called with MiXCR into one record per CDR3 protein. The table records about 430,000 distinct CDR3 sequences, approximately 15% of them present only once. These data are also associated with another study on T cells in Graves' hyperthyroidism and ophthalmopathy.

This rearrangement joins TRBV6-5 to TRBJ1-1, with D tentatively TRBD1 (6 bases). The sequencing used peripheral blood mononuclear cells (PBMCs), collected at new diagnosis, from a patient treated with antithyroid drugs. This sequence originates from a woman aged 40 to 55 with Graves disease. This CDR3 reads CASSYIWGLDTEAFF. The CDR3 nucleotides read TGTGCCAGCAGTTACATCTGGGGGCTAGACACTGAAGCTTTCTTT.